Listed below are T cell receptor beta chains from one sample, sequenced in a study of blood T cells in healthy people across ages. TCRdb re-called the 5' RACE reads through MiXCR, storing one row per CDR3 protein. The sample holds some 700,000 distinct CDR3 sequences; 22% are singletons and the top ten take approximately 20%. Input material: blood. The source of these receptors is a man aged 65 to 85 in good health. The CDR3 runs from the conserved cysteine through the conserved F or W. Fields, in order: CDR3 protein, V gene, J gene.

CDR3: CASSLVIWTSGDYNEQFF
V: TRBV7-8
J: TRBJ2-1

CDR3: CSASPNGGQGYTF
V: TRBV20-1
J: TRBJ1-2

CDR3: CASTRVEREITGELFF
V: TRBV2
J: TRBJ2-2

CDR3: CASSSQTGLQETQYF
V: TRBV5-5
J: TRBJ2-5

CDR3: CVSSLSPSGAYNEQFF
V: TRBV5-1
J: -

CDR3: CASSLGMTGLAQETQYF
V: TRBV5-1
J: TRBJ2-5

CDR3: CASSQDRTQATNEKLFF
V: TRBV11-2
J: TRBJ1-4

CDR3: CASSGFAGELFF
V: TRBV6-4
J: TRBJ2-2

CDR3: CANSSHPGYTF
V: TRBV12-3/TRBV12-4
J: TRBJ1-2

CDR3: CSVEELGTQYF
V: TRBV29-1
J: -

CDR3: CASSTRGQGTQYF
V: TRBV11-3
J: TRBJ2-3

CDR3: CASSLPPTSGETDTQYF
V: TRBV5-1
J: TRBJ2-3

CDR3: CAYSPGQTYNEQFF
V: TRBV6-1
J: TRBJ2-1

CDR3: CASSKGGPLRDEQFF
V: TRBV11-2
J: TRBJ2-1

CDR3: CASSYKLSRGYF
V: TRBV12-3/TRBV12-4
J: TRBJ2-4

CDR3: CASSTGGDYGYTF
V: TRBV6-5
J: TRBJ1-2

CDR3: CSGVDNEQFF
V: TRBV20-1
J: TRBJ2-1

CDR3: CATSDRGSYNEQFF
V: TRBV24-1
J: TRBJ2-1

CDR3: CASSSLKAGGLAKNIQYF
V: TRBV28
J: TRBJ2-4

CDR3: CASKNNRGLNTEAFF
V: TRBV5-1
J: TRBJ1-1

CDR3: CASSSFRGETQYF
V: TRBV7-2
J: TRBJ2-5

CDR3: CASSLVVTPNTEAFF
V: TRBV7-2
J: TRBJ1-1

CDR3: CASSLVLGTGAYEQYF
V: TRBV12-3/TRBV12-4
J: -

CDR3: CASSQGHKQYF
V: TRBV3-1
J: TRBJ2-7

CDR3: CASSQAGEGETQYF
V: TRBV4-2
J: TRBJ2-5

CDR3: CSAREQGRANYGYTF
V: TRBV20-1
J: TRBJ1-2

CDR3: CASSQYGGYTF
V: TRBV3-1
J: TRBJ1-2

CDR3: CSADPGSGTDTQYF
V: TRBV29-1
J: TRBJ2-3

CDR3: CASSFRGQMNTEAFF
V: TRBV5-1
J: TRBJ1-1

CDR3: CSARDRERSTDTQYF
V: TRBV20-1
J: TRBJ2-3

CDR3: CAMTAGGEQYF
V: TRBV10-3
J: TRBJ2-7

CDR3: CASSQVYRGISEQFF
V: TRBV4-3
J: TRBJ2-1

CDR3: CASSLAGTSGSNEQFF
V: TRBV5-1
J: -

CDR3: CASSYVPGTVTPLHF
V: TRBV6-5
J: TRBJ1-6

CDR3: CATSELLGGEQFF
V: TRBV24-1
J: -

CDR3: CASSRSEVLYYGYTF
V: TRBV7-2
J: TRBJ1-2

CDR3: CASISEANEKLFF
V: TRBV28
J: TRBJ1-4

CDR3: CASSTTGTDEKLFF
V: TRBV5-1
J: TRBJ1-4

CDR3: CSAGKRDSTTDTQYF
V: TRBV20-1
J: TRBJ2-3

CDR3: CASSTAGTSHETQYF
V: TRBV19
J: TRBJ2-5

CDR3: CASSSRGEWSYNEQFF
V: TRBV5-6
J: -

CDR3: CASSPQASGSINEQFF
V: TRBV27
J: TRBJ2-1

CDR3: CASSQGPDNEQFF
V: TRBV4-3
J: TRBJ2-1

CDR3: CASSLLGTTNEKLFF
V: TRBV7-2
J: TRBJ1-4

CDR3: CASSLGQGGTGELFF
V: TRBV7-2
J: TRBJ2-2

CDR3: CASSPPVSNIQYF
V: TRBV18
J: TRBJ2-4

CDR3: CSVFPVIGNTEAFF
V: TRBV29-1
J: TRBJ1-1

CDR3: CSVAGNSYNEQFF
V: TRBV29-1
J: TRBJ2-1

CDR3: CASSLRGGGRETQETQYF
V: TRBV7-2
J: TRBJ2-5

CDR3: CASSWTSGGYEQYF
V: TRBV27
J: -